This T cell receptor (beta chain) was profiled in a study of OX40 agonist ivuxolimab in advanced cancers. Study context: Ivuxolimab was delivered to patients intravenously every 2 weeks at doses spanning 0.01 to 10 mg/kg. The mean age was about 57 years, ranging from 23 to 79, with around four fifths of participants male. Hepatocellular carcinoma, melanoma, renal cell or head and neck cancer affected the dose-escalation patients.

This clone showed up just once. Baseline was the first blood sampling point, followed by cycle 4 day 1 and cycle 7 day 1. This CDR3 is built from 13 residues. Germline lookup yields CDR1 SQVTM and CDR2 ANQGSEA. V gave up 7 bases and J gave up 3 bases; unmatched junction bases: 6. Sequencing used immunoSEQ multiplex PCR; TCRdb keeps in-frame clones, though not all of them. The top ten hold less than 35% of the sample, which has around 45,000 clones, around 87% seen once. This chain connects TRBV29-1 to TRBJ1-5, with 7 bases lining up with TRBD1. The starting material was CD4+ or CD8+ T cells sorted from blood, obtained in a trial of the OX40 agonist ivuxolimab. This TCR derives from an adult with an advanced solid tumor such as melanoma, head and neck, liver or kidney cancer. The CDR3 region has the DNA TGCAGCGCAGAGACAGGGTACAATCAGCCCCAGCATTTT. It encodes CSAETGYNQPQHF.